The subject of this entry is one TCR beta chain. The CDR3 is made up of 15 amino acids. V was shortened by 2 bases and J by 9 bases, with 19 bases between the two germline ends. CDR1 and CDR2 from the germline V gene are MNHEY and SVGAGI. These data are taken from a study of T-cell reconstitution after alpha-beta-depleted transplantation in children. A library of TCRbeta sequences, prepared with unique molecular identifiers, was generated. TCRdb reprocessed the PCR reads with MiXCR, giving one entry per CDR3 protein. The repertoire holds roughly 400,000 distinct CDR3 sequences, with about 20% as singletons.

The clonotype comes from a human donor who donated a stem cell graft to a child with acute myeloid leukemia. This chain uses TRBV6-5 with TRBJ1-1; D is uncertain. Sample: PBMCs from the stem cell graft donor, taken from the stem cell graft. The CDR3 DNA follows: TGTGCCAGCAGTTACCACACATCACGCGCAGCAAAAGCTTTCTTT. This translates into CASSYHTSRAAKAFF.